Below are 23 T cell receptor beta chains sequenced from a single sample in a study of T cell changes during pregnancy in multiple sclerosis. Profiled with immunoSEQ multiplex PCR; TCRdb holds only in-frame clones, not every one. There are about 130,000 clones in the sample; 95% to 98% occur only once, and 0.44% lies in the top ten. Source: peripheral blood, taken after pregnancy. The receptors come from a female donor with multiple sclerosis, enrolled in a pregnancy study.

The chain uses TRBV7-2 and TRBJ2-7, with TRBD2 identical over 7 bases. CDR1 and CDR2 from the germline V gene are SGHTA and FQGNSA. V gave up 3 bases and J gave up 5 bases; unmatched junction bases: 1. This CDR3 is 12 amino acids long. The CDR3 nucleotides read TGTGCCAGCAGCTTTGCGGGGGACGAGCAGTACTTC. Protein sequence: CASSFAGDEQYF. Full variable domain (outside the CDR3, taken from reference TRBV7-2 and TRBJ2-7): GAGVSQSPSNKVTEKGKDVELRCDPISGHTALYWYRQSLGQGLEFLIYFQGNSAPDKSGLPSDRFSAERTGGSVSTLTIQRTQQEDSAVYLCASSFAGDEQYFGPGTRLTVT.

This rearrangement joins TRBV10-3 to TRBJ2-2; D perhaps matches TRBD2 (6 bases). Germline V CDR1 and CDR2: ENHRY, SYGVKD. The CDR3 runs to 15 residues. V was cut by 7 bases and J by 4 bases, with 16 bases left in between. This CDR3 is CAINPGAEGTGELFF. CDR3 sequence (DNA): TGTGCCATCAACCCTGGGGCGGAGGGCACCGGGGAGCTGTTTTTT.

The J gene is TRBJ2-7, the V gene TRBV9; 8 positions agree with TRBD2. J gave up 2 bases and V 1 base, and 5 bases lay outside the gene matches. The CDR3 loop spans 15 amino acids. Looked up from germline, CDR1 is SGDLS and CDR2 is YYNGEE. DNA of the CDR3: TGTGCCAGCAGCGTATCGGGGGGGGCGACCTACGAGCAGTACTTC. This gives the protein CASSVSGGATYEQYF.

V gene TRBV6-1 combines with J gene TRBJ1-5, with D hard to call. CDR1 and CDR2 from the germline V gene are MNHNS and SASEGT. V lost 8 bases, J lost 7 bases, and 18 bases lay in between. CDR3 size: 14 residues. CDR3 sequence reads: CASAPVPQEQPQHF. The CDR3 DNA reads TGTGCCAGCGCCCCGGTTCCTCAAGAACAGCCCCAGCATTTT.

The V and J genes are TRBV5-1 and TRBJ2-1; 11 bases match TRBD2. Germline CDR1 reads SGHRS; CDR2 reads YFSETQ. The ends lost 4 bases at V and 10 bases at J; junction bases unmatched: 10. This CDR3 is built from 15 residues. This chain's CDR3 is CASSPGLAGSEEQFF. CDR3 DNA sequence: TGCGCCAGCAGCCCCGGACTAGCGGGCTCAGAAGAGCAGTTCTTC.

In DNA, the CDR3 is TGTGCCACCAGCACTTTCACAGGAAGAGCTAACTATGGCTACACCTTC. Encoded protein: CATSTFTGRANYGYTF. The V gene is TRBV15, the J gene TRBJ1-2, with D perhaps TRBD1 (5 bases). Germline V gene lookup returns CDR1 LNHNV and CDR2 YYDKDF (reference sequence). Trimming shortened V by 4 bases and J by 0 bases, and 15 bases separated the two germline ends. The CDR3 has 16 residues.

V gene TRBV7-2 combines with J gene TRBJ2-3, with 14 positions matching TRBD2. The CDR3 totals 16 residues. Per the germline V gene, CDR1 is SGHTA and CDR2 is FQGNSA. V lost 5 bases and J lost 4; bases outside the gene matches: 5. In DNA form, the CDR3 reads TGTGCCAGCAGCCCTCCGGGACTAGCGGGGGCAGATACGCAGTATTTT. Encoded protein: CASSPPGLAGADTQYF. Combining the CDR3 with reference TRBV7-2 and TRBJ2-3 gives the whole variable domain GAGVSQSPSNKVTEKGKDVELRCDPISGHTALYWYRQSLGQGLEFLIYFQGNSAPDKSGLPSDRFSAERTGGSVSTLTIQRTQQEDSAVYLCASSPPGLAGADTQYFGPGTRLTVL.

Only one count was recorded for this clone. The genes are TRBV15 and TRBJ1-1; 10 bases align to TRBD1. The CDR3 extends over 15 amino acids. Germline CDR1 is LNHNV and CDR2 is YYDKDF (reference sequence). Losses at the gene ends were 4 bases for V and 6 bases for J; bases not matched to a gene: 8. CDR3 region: CATSNYGTGAPEAFF. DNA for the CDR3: TGTGCCACCAGCAATTACGGGACAGGGGCCCCTGAAGCTTTCTTT.

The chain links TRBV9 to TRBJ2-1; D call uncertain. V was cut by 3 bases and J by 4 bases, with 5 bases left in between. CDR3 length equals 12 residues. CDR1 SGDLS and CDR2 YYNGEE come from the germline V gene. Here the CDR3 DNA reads TGTGCCAGCAGCGGCTATTACAATGAGCAGTTCTTC. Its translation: CASSGYYNEQFF.

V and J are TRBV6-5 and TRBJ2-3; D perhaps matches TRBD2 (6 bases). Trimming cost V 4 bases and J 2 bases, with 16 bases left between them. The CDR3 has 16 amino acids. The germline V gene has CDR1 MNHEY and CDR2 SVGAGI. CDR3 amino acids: CASSFRLEGVTDTQYF. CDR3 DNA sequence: TGTGCCAGCAGTTTTAGACTAGAAGGAGTCACAGATACGCAGTATTTT.

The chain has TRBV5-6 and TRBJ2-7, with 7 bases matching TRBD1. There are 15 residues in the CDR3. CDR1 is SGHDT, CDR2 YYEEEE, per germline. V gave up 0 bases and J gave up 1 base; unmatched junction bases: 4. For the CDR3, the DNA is TGTGCCAGCAGCTTGGTGGGGACAGCATCCTACGAGCAGTACTTC. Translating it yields CASSLVGTASYEQYF.

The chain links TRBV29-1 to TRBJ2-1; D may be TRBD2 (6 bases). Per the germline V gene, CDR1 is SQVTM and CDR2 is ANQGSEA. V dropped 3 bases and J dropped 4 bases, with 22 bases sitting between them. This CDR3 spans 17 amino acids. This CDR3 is CSVDNPTGTPRYNEQFF. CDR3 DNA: TGCAGCGTTGATAACCCGACCGGGACTCCTCGGTACAATGAGCAGTTCTTC.

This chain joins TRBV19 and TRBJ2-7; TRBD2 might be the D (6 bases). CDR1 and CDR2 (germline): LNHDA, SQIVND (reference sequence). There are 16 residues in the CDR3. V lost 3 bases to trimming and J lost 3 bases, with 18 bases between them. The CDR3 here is CASSISLSLDYYEQYF. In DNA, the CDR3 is TGTGCCAGTAGTATCTCCCTGTCTCTGGACTACTACGAGCAGTACTTC.

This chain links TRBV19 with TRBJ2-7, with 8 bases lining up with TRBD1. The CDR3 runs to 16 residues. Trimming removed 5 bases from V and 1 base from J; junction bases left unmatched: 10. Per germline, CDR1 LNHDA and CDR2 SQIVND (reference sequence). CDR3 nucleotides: TGTGCCAGTAGTCCCCGCACCGGGACAGGTTCCTACGAGCAGTACTTC. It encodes CASSPRTGTGSYEQYF.

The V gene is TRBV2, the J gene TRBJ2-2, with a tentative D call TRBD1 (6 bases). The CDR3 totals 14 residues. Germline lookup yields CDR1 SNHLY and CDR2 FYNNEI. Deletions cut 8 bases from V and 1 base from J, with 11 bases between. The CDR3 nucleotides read TGTGCCAGCCAACGGGGACAGAACACCGGGGAGCTGTTTTTT. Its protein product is CASQRGQNTGELFF.

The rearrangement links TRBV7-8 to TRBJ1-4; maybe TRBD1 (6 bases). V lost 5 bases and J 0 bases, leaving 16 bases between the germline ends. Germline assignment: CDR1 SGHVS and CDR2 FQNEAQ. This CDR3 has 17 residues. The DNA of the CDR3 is TGTGCCAGCAGCCCACCCGCGACAGGAACAACTAATGAAAAACTGTTTTTT. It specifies CASSPPATGTTNEKLFF.

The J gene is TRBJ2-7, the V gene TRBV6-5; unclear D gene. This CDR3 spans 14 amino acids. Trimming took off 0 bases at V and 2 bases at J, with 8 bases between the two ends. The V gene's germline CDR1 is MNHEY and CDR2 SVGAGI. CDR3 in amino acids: CASSYSFQAYEQYF. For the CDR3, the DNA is TGTGCCAGCAGTTACTCTTTTCAGGCCTACGAGCAGTACTTC.

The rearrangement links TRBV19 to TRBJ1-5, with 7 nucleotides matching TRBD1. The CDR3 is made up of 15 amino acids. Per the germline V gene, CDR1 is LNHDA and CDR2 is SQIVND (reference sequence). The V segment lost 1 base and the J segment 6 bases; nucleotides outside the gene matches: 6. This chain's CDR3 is CASSIGGGRGQPQHF. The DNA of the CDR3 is TGTGCCAGTAGTATAGGAGGGGGCCGGGGTCAGCCCCAGCATTTT.

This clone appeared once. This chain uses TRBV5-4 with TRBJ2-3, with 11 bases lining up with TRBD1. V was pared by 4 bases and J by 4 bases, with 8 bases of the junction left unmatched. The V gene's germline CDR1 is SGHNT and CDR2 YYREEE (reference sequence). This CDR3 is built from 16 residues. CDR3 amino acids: CASSVPGDRGADTQYF. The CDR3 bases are TGTGCCAGCAGCGTGCCTGGGGACAGGGGGGCAGATACGCAGTATTTT.

The CDR3: CASSPGAKNIQYF. The CDR3 nucleotides are TGTGCCAGCTCACCCGGGGCCAAAAACATTCAGTACTTC. The rearrangement links TRBV18 to TRBJ2-4; D gene ambiguous. Germline CDR1 reads KGHSH; CDR2 reads LQKENI. The CDR3 loop spans 13 amino acids. V lost 3 bases to trimming and J lost 1 base, with 4 bases between them.

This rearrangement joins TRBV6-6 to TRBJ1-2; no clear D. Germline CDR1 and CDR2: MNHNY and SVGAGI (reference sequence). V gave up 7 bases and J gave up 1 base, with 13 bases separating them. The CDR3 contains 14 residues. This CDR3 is CASTDIAVNYGYTF. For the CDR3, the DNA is TGTGCCAGCACAGACATCGCCGTTAACTATGGCTACACCTTC.

The CDR3 bases are TGTGCCAGTAGTATAGTAGGGCTGGACAGAACCTACAATGAGCAGTTCTTC. Protein sequence: CASSIVGLDRTYNEQFF. The V call is TRBV19, the J call TRBJ2-1; weak D call: TRBD1 (6 bases). The CDR3 covers 17 residues. With 1 base removed from V and 2 bases from J, the gap between germline ends came to 15 bases. The germline V gene encodes CDR1 LNHDA and CDR2 SQIVND (reference sequence).

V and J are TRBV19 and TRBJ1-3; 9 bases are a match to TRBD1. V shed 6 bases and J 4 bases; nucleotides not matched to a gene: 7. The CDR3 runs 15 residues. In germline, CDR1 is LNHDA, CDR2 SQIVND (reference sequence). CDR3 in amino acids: CASRKQGATGNTIYF. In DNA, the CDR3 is TGTGCCAGTAGAAAACAGGGGGCGACGGGAAACACCATATATTTT.